This TCR beta chain was observed in a study of graft-versus-host responses after intestinal transplantation. The V end was cut by 0 bases, the J end by 8 bases, with 10 bases between. The CDR3 runs 13 residues. Germline lookup yields CDR1 MNHEY and CDR2 SVGAGI. The protocol was immunoSEQ multiplex PCR, while the TCRdb copy is restricted to in-frame clones and leaves out a portion. The table records roughly 60,000 clones, 91% of them present only once. The clonotype was recovered from a human patient who received an intestinal transplant, so some T cells may come from the graft donor. V usage is TRBV6-5 and J usage is TRBJ1-1; unclear D gene. Sequencing used PBMCs, obtained about 120 days after intestinal transplantation. DNA of the CDR3: TGTGCCAGCAGTTACTCTGGACGGAGAGAAGCTTTCTTT. Protein: CASSYSGRREAFF.